These 16 T cell receptor beta chains were all obtained from the same sample, sequenced in a study of metastatic and nonmetastatic thyroid tumors. TCRdb re-called clones via MiXCR from the PCR reads. The table includes about 7,600 clones, around 27% detected once. Among the patients, none had received any treatment before thyroid surgery. Sequenced input: adjacent normal tissue. Receptor source: a female donor with papillary thyroid cancer or a benign thyroid nodule (not recorded which). Some clones in this sample may be carry-over from other donors' samples.

This clone has at least ten counts. The chain has TRBV13 and TRBJ2-5; TRBD1 aligns across 10 bases. V lost 5 bases, J lost 2 bases, and 5 bases stayed unmatched. The CDR3 contains 15 residues. CDR1 and CDR2 from the germline V gene are PRHDT and FYEKMQ (reference sequence). The DNA for the CDR3 is TGTGCCAGCAGCGCCCGGGACAGGGGACAAGAGACCCAGTACTTC. Residues: CASSARDRGQETQYF.

This clone was counted at least ten times. Since a much larger clone is just one base distant, this may be a read error. Within the sample, other DNA sequences also encode this same CDR3. The V gene is TRBV30, the J gene TRBJ1-6; TRBD1 matches at 9 bases. With V trimmed by 2 bases and J by 10 bases, 9 bases remained unmatched. Germline V gene data show CDR1 as GTSNPN and CDR2 as SVGIG (reference sequence). The CDR3 runs to 15 residues. The CDR3 region has the DNA TGTGCCTGGAGTTCAACAGGGGGCGCGGGGTCACCCCTCCACTTT. Its translation: CAWSSTGGAGSPLHF.

The chain uses TRBV20-1 and TRBJ1-2; a possible D gene is TRBD1 (6 bases). From germline, CDR1 is DFQATT and CDR2 SNEGSKA (reference sequence). The V gene lost 3 bases and the J gene lost 2 bases, with 13 bases spanning the gap. The CDR3 contains 14 residues. The CDR3 loop is CSASGTPSNYGYTF. CDR3 nucleotides: TGCAGTGCTAGTGGGACACCCTCGAACTATGGCTACACCTTC.

This clone is medium-sized by share. The chain is built from TRBV2 and TRBJ2-1, with a weak D call TRBD1 (6 bases). The CDR3 is 12 residues long. The germline V gene has CDR1 SNHLY and CDR2 FYNNEI. V gave up 10 bases and J gave up 10 bases, with 17 bases separating them. As DNA, the CDR3 is TGTGCCACCCCCTCAGGGGTGGAGGAGCAGTTCTTC. Its protein is CATPSGVEEQFF.

The chain has TRBV30 and TRBJ1-2, with D unresolved. Trimming took 0 bases from V and 3 from J, leaving 11 bases between them. In germline, CDR1 is GTSNPN, CDR2 SVGIG (reference sequence). This CDR3 has 14 residues. The CDR3: CAWSVRGFDYGYTF. CDR3 DNA: TGTGCCTGGAGTGTACGAGGGTTTGACTATGGCTACACCTTC.

In this sample, this clone is medium-sized. The rearrangement links TRBV20-1 to TRBJ1-5; 7 nucleotides align to TRBD1. The germline V gene encodes CDR1 DFQATT and CDR2 SNEGSKA (reference sequence). The CDR3 covers 14 residues. After removal of 4 bases from V and 4 bases from J, the junction contained 7 bases not matched to a gene. For the CDR3, the DNA is TGCAGTGCTATTGCCGGGACAGATAATCAGCCCCAGCATTTT. Protein: CSAIAGTDNQPQHF.

Remarks on this clone: This likely comes from a read error, as the CDR3 has no conserved phenylalanine or tryptophan at its end. This CDR3 is CASSLGMDQETQYS. The CDR3 DNA reads TGTGCCAGCAGTTTAGGGATGGACCAAGAGACCCAGTACTCC. The V call is TRBV6-2 or TRBV6-3, the J call TRBJ2-5; D gene ambiguous. The V and J ends lost 4 bases and 0 bases respectively, with 9 bases between them. Germline V CDR1 and CDR2: MNHEY, SVGEGT. The CDR3 runs to 14 residues.

This clone was observed many times. This chain links TRBV18 with TRBJ1-2, with a possible D match to TRBD1 (5 bases). The CDR3 has 15 amino acids. Germline loops: CDR1 KGHSH, CDR2 LQKENI. V gave up 0 bases and J gave up 7 bases, with 15 bases separating them. The CDR3 DNA follows: TGTGCCAGCTCACCACCGGGGACTCACGGATCTGGCTACACCTTC. It yields the protein CASSPPGTHGSGYTF.

To note about this clone: A read error may account for a junction end that differs from germline. The rearrangement joins TRBV2 to TRBJ2-1, with TRBD2 identical over 7 bases. CDR1 and CDR2 from the germline V gene are SNHLY and FYNNEI. The CDR3 loop spans 17 amino acids. CDR3 in amino acids: CASSQAIGASGYNEQFF. The CDR3 DNA follows: TGTGCCAGCAGTCAAGCAATAGGGGCTAGCGGTTACAATGAGCAGTTCTTC. Looking up the rest from reference TRBV2 and TRBJ2-1 gives the full variable domain: EPEVTQTPSHQVTQMGQEVILRCVPISNHLYFYWYRQILGQKVEFLVSFYNNEISEKSEIFDDQFSVERPDGSNFTLKIRSTKLEDSAMYFCASSQAIGASGYNEQFFGPGTRLTVL.

V and J are TRBV7-9 and TRBJ2-5; TRBD1 matches 8 bases. The germline V gene encodes CDR1 SEHNR and CDR2 FQNEAQ (reference sequence). The CDR3 is 14 amino acids. The V gene end was trimmed by 4 bases and the J gene end by 5 bases; junction bases not matched to a gene: 6. DNA for the CDR3: TGTGCCAGCAGCTCGCCGACAGGGGCCGAGACCCAGTACTTC. Its protein product is CASSSPTGAETQYF.

This clone is medium-sized. J is TRBJ2-7 and V is TRBV20-1, with D possibly called TRBD1 or TRBD2 (5 bases each). Germline assignment: CDR1 DFQATT and CDR2 SNEGSKA (reference sequence). The CDR3 spans 13 residues. Between the trimmed V and J ends, which lost 0 bases and 12 bases, there was a span of 18 bases. The CDR3 nucleotides read TGCAGTGCTAGAGATGCTGGGGGAATTAGGCCGTACTTC. Protein: CSARDAGGIRPYF.

Judged by abundance, this clone is large. The chain employs TRBV6-5 and TRBJ2-1; possible D gene TRBD2, 5 bases. The length of the CDR3 is 14 residues. Trimming took off 0 bases at V and 9 bases at J, with 12 bases between the two ends. Germline-derived CDR1 and CDR2 are MNHEY and SVGAGI. CDR3 sequence reads: CASSYSPGWGEQFF. DNA for the CDR3: TGTGCCAGCAGTTACTCCCCGGGGTGGGGTGAGCAGTTCTTC.

CDR3 in amino acids: CASSLVSRGDEQYF. The DNA of the CDR3 is TGCGCCAGCAGCTTGGTGAGCAGGGGGGACGAGCAGTACTTC. The chain carries TRBV5-1 and TRBJ2-7; possible D gene TRBD1, 7 bases. Per the germline V gene, CDR1 is SGHRS and CDR2 is YFSETQ. Trimming shortened V by 0 bases and J by 5 bases, and 12 bases separated the two germline ends. The CDR3 totals 14 residues.

The chain joins TRBV7-2 to TRBJ2-2, with 9 bases fitting TRBD2. This CDR3 is built from 15 residues. Germline CDR1 is SGHTA and CDR2 is FQGNSA. J was trimmed by 6 bases and V by 7 bases; bases with no gene match: 9. DNA for the CDR3: TGTGCCAGCAAGGGCGGGAGGGCCGGCGCCGGGGAGCTGTTTTTT. Encoded protein: CASKGGRAGAGELFF. The variable domain in full, completed from reference TRBV7-2 and TRBJ2-2, reads GAGVSQSPSNKVTEKGKDVELRCDPISGHTALYWYRQSLGQGLEFLIYFQGNSAPDKSGLPSDRFSAERTGGSVSTLTIQRTQQEDSAVYLCASKGGRAGAGELFFGEGSRLTVL.

The chain carries TRBV11-1 and TRBJ2-1; maybe TRBD2 (5 bases). The CDR3 runs 16 residues. V dropped 5 bases and J dropped 10 bases, with 24 bases sitting between them. Looked up from germline, CDR1 is SGHAT and CDR2 is FQDESV (reference sequence). The CDR3 reads CASSEETMVPPGEQFF. CDR3 DNA sequence: TGTGCCAGCAGCGAGGAGACCATGGTACCGCCGGGGGAGCAGTTCTTC.

This clone showed up just a few times. A much larger clone lies a single base off, so this may be a read error. This sequence joins TRBV2 and TRBJ1-5; D perhaps matches TRBD1 (5 bases). This CDR3 spans 16 amino acids. The germline V and J ends were trimmed by 4 bases and 1 base, with 14 bases remaining between them. Germline loops: CDR1 SNHLY, CDR2 FYNNEI. This CDR3 is CASSGGWGMSNQPQHF. Here the CDR3 DNA reads TGTGCCAGCAGTGGGGGGTGGGGGATGAGCAATCAGCCCCAGCATTTT.